These T cell receptor beta chains were read from a single sample in a study of blood T cell repertoires in COVID-19. Method: immunoSEQ multiplex PCR; TCRdb's copy keeps in-frame clones and lacks some. Altogether 290,000 or so clones are present, roughly 90% being singletons, with the ten largest covering around 4.3%. Sequenced input: PBMCs or T cells enriched from blood (not recorded which). The receptors stem from a woman aged 18-35 years with acute COVID-19. CDR3s include the opening cysteine and the closing phenylalanine or tryptophan. Size values are once, few and many counts, or a class for expanded clones, and some rows have none.

clone size	V gene	CDR3 length	J gene	CDR3 protein
once	TRBV10-1	15	TRBJ1-6	CASSECARANSPLHF
-	TRBV5-1	13	TRBJ1-1	CASSQGAGTEAFF
-	TRBV7-9	16	TRBJ1-3	CASSLGAGGSGNTIYF
-	TRBV5-1	13	TRBJ2-5	CASSPGRGETQYF
-	TRBV19	15	TRBJ1-5	CASSDGTDSNQPQHF
-	TRBV7-9	12	TRBJ2-3	CASSPSTDTQYF
-	TRBV23-1	18	TRBJ1-5	CASILGGGGPRSNQPQHF
-	TRBV5-1	14	TRBJ1-4	CASSLAGQTEKLFF
-	TRBV5-1	16	TRBJ1-2	CASRRDRGRSNYGYTF
-	TRBV18	16	TRBJ2-2	CASSPRREGPLRELFF
-	TRBV9	17	TRBJ2-6	CASSVVPLSSGANVLTF
-	TRBV6-4	15	TRBJ1-1	CASRRTGQSNTEAFF
-	TRBV27	13	TRBJ1-2	CASSSGTNYGYTF
once	TRBV7-9	17	TRBJ2-2	CASSLSLLDSNTGELFF
-	TRBV5-8	16	TRBJ1-3	CASSLLQGAKGNTIYF
-	TRBV5-1	14	TRBJ1-2	CASKSGTGGSGYTF
-	TRBV9	13	TRBJ1-1	CASSVQGGTEAFF
-	TRBV9	16	TRBJ2-1	CASSEYRDRVYNEQFF
-	TRBV19	14	TRBJ2-3	CASKGSGSTDTQYF
-	TRBV5-1	17	TRBJ2-1	CASSPRTSGRVRNEQFF
few	TRBV7-9	15	TRBJ2-5	CASSFSGRYQETQYF
-	TRBV7-9	19	TRBJ2-2	CASSSRLIGRGLITGELFF
-	TRBV11-2	13	TRBJ1-4	CASSQGSGRELFF
few	TRBV24-1	15	TRBJ1-5	CATSETGALNQPQHF
-	TRBV19	14	TRBJ1-5	CASSIGRSNQPQHF
-	TRBV9	16	TRBJ1-2	CASSGDMPATNYGYTF
-	TRBV7-3	14	TRBJ1-1	CASSQIVGHTEAFF
-	TRBV5-1	14	TRBJ2-3	CASSFGELADTQYF
-	TRBV15	16	TRBJ1-2	CATSSRTGILRDGYTF
-	TRBV11-3	15	TRBJ1-3	CASSLQGAFGNTIYF
-	TRBV5-1	15	TRBJ2-4	CASSLTTSEINIQYF
-	TRBV28	16	TRBJ1-3	CASSLPGTSAGNTIYF
-	TRBV5-5	19	TRBJ1-6	CASSLVSLRQGINNSPLHF
once	TRBV29-1	10	TRBJ2-7	CSVVVREQYF
-	TRBV15	14	TRBJ2-1	CATSREGGLGEQFF
-	TRBV12-3/TRBV12-4	12	TRBJ1-2	CASSPTVYGYTF
few	TRBV5-8	13	TRBJ1-3	CASTNTGGGTIYF
-	TRBV5-6	16	TRBJ2-3	CASSLRTGPSTDTQYF
-	TRBV5-1	17	TRBJ2-6	CASSLGGWSDGANVLTF
-	TRBV10-3	12	TRBJ2-1	CAISPPGNEQFF
-	TRBV7-3	13	TRBJ1-1	CASSTDRDTEAFF
-	TRBV30	17	TRBJ1-5	CAWSVSLFGRVEQPQHF
once	TRBV25-1	15	TRBJ1-1	CASSDPNSGTGIAFF
-	TRBV13	11	TRBJ2-1	CASSRGGEQFF
once	TRBV14	13	TRBJ2-2	CASSQWRAGELFF
-	TRBV24-1	14	TRBJ2-2	CATSVSGGTGELFF
-	TRBV6-2/TRBV6-3	16	TRBJ2-4	CASSYTSSGERNIQYF